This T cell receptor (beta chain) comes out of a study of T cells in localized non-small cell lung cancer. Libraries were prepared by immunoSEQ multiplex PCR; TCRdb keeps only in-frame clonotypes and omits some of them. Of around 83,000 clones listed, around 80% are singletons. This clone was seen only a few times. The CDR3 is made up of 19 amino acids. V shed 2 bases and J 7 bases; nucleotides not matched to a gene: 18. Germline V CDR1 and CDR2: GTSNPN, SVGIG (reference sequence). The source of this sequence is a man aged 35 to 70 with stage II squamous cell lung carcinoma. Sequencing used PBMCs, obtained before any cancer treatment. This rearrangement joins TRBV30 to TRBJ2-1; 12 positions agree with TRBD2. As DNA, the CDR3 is TGTGCCTGGAGTCAGAAACGACTAGCGGGAGTGCATGGTGTGAATGAGCAGTTCTTC. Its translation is CAWSQKRLAGVHGVNEQFF.